The rows below give T cell receptor beta chains drawn from one sample of a study of OX40 agonist ivuxolimab in advanced cancers. Clones were sequenced by immunoSEQ multiplex PCR, and TCRdb holds only the in-frame ones, with some missing. The sample lists about 70,000 clones, 65% to 85% occurring once. The sample in question was CD4+ or CD8+ T cells sorted from blood, obtained in a trial of the OX40 agonist ivuxolimab. The receptor source for this set is an adult with an advanced solid tumor such as melanoma, head and neck, liver or kidney cancer. CDR3s include the opening cysteine and the closing phenylalanine or tryptophan. The D gene is left open where the match is weak. Expanded clones get a size class; other rows say once, few or many, or leave the size out.

clone_size	v_call	d_call	j_call	cdr3_nt	cdr3_aa
.	TRBV4-2	.	TRBJ2-2	TGTGCCAGCAGCTCCCTCTCCCCCGGGGAGCTGTTTTTT	CASSSLSPGELFF
.	TRBV9	.	TRBJ2-2	TGTGCCAGCAGCGTAGAGGCGTTCCTCAACACCGGGGAGCTGTTTTTT	CASSVEAFLNTGELFF
.	TRBV29-1	TRBD1	TRBJ2-7	TGCAGCGCACTGACAGGGCCCTACGAGCAGTACTTC	CSALTGPYEQYF
.	TRBV5-1	.	TRBJ2-5	TGCGCCAGCAGCTTGAGTAGCACAGGTCTCAATCCCCAAGAGACCCAGTACTTC	CASSLSSTGLNPQETQYF
.	TRBV7-2	TRBD2	TRBJ2-5	TGTGCCAGCAGCTTAACAGCGGGGGGTCGGGAGACCCAGTACTTC	CASSLTAGGRETQYF
.	TRBV6-4	.	TRBJ2-1	TGTGCCAGCAGTGATATGAGAGGGTTCCAGTTCTTC	CASSDMRGFQFF
.	TRBV11-2	.	TRBJ2-7	TGTGCCAGCAGCTTACAGGGTAACTACGAGCAGTACTTC	CASSLQGNYEQYF
.	TRBV4-2	.	TRBJ2-5	TGTGCCAGCAGCCAAGACGGGGCAGGGCAGGGGACCCAGTACTTC	CASSQDGAGQGTQYF
.	TRBV14	.	TRBJ1-1	TGTGCCAGCAGCCAAGGTCTTACGGGGAACACTGAAGCTTTCTTT	CASSQGLTGNTEAFF
.	TRBV5-1	TRBD2	TRBJ2-2	TGCGCCAGCGGAGTGACTAGCGGGGGGGCCGGGGAGCTGTTTTTT	CASGVTSGGAGELFF
.	TRBV6-6	.	TRBJ1-4	TGTGCAAGCAGGGGAATAGGGGCAACTAATGAAAAACTGTTTTTT	CASRGIGATNEKLFF
.	TRBV25-1	TRBD2	TRBJ2-1	TGTGCCAGCAGTGAATATGACGGGGGGGCCAATGAGCAGTTCTTC	CASSEYDGGANEQFF
.	TRBV6-6	.	TRBJ2-5	TGTGCCAGCAGTCCGAACCAGGGAAGGGGAGAGACCCAGTACTTC	CASSPNQGRGETQYF
.	TRBV5-1	.	TRBJ1-4	TGCGCCAGCAGCTCAGGACGGTCAACTAATGAAAAACTGTTTTTT	CASSSGRSTNEKLFF
once	TRBV2	TRBD1	TRBJ2-7	TGTGCCAGCAGACATACAGGGGGCGTAGGCTACGAGCAGTACTTC	CASRHTGGVGYEQYF
.	TRBV5-4	.	TRBJ2-2	TGTGCCAGCAGCCCTGGGGGTTCCGGGGAGCTGTTTTTT	CASSPGGSGELFF
.	TRBV7-5	.	TRBJ2-5	TGTGCCCAAACGGAGGGGGCCCGGGCCCAAGAGACCCAGTACTTC	CAQTEGARAQETQYF
.	TRBV28	.	TRBJ2-5	TGTGCCAGCAGTTGGGACACTCGCCAAGAGACCCAGTACTTC	CASSWDTRQETQYF
.	TRBV4-2	.	TRBJ2-5	TGTGCCAGCAGCCAAACCCGGGGTAGCGGACAAGAGACCCAGTACTTC	CASSQTRGSGQETQYF
.	TRBV18	TRBD1	TRBJ2-5	TGTGCCAGCTCACCACTCCGGGACAGAAGGGTCGAGACCCAGTACTTC	CASSPLRDRRVETQYF
.	TRBV6-5	.	TRBJ2-7	TGTGCCAGCTTCGGGGGGCCCTACGAGCAGTACTTC	CASFGGPYEQYF
few	TRBV28	.	TRBJ1-5	TGTGCCAGCAGTTTCTCGACTCCCGCCAATCAGCCCCAGCATTTT	CASSFSTPANQPQHF
.	TRBV6-4	.	TRBJ2-2	TGTGCCAGCAGTCCCGGGGGGCGGACCGGGGAGCTGTTTTTT	CASSPGGRTGELFF
.	TRBV6-6	TRBD1	TRBJ2-1	TGTGCCACATCAGACAGGGGGCTATGGAATGAGCAGTTCTTC	CATSDRGLWNEQFF
.	TRBV5-4	TRBD1	TRBJ1-1	TGTGCCAGCAGCTTTAAGGGGACAGGGGGTAACACTGAAGCTTTCTTT	CASSFKGTGGNTEAFF
.	TRBV5-6	.	TRBJ1-2	TGTGCCAGCAGCAACCGGGGTGGGCTGGGCTATGGCTACACCTTC	CASSNRGGLGYGYTF
.	TRBV6-6	TRBD2	TRBJ2-7	TGTGCCAGCAGTCCCGTCCCGGGGGGAGCGACCGAGCAGTACTTC	CASSPVPGGATEQYF
.	TRBV5-1	.	TRBJ1-2	TGCGCCAGCAGCTTGCGGCAGGACAGCCTTAACTATGGCTACACCTTC	CASSLRQDSLNYGYTF
.	TRBV13	.	TRBJ2-7	TGTGCCAGCAGCCGACCCAGCGCTTCTGGCGTCGAGGGACACGACGAGCAGTACTTC	CASSRPSASGVEGHDEQYF
.	TRBV6-6	TRBD1	TRBJ1-1	TGTGCCAGCAGTTACTCGGGACAGTATACTGAAGCTTTCTTT	CASSYSGQYTEAFF
.	TRBV19	TRBD1	TRBJ2-2	TGTGCCAGTAGACGACAGGGGGGGAACACCGGGGAGCTGTTTTTT	CASRRQGGNTGELFF
.	TRBV6-4	TRBD1	TRBJ2-7	TGTGCCAGCAGGCCCTCGGGACAGGGAAGCTCCTACGAGCAGTACTTC	CASRPSGQGSSYEQYF
few	TRBV6-5	.	TRBJ1-1	TGTGCCAGCAGTACGGCCGCAGGGCGGACTGAAGCTTTCTTT	CASSTAAGRTEAFF
.	TRBV5-1	.	TRBJ1-5	TGCGCCAGCAGCTTGGCAGGGGATCAGCCCCAGCATTTT	CASSLAGDQPQHF
.	TRBV7-9	.	TRBJ1-2	TGTGCCAGCAGCTTAGCCTCCCTGAACGGCTACACCTTC	CASSLASLNGYTF
.	TRBV6-5	.	TRBJ2-3	TGTGCCAGCAGTTACTCAGTTCCCACCACAGATACGCAGTATTTT	CASSYSVPTTDTQYF
.	TRBV7-6	TRBD1	TRBJ2-5	TGTGCCAGCAGCGCCCAGCCGGCAGGGGGAGAGACCCAGTACTTC	CASSAQPAGGETQYF
.	TRBV5-8	.	TRBJ2-5	TGTGCCAGCAGCGTTGGCCCCCGGGAGACCCAGTACTTC	CASSVGPRETQYF
.	TRBV7-2	.	TRBJ1-1	TGTGCCAGCAGCTTAGGGTTGGCATCTGGGTTCTTT	CASSLGLASGFF
.	TRBV11-2	.	TRBJ2-2	TGTGCCAGCAGCTTTACCGGGGGCGCCGCCGGGGAGCTGTTTTTT	CASSFTGGAAGELFF
.	TRBV6-1	.	TRBJ2-7	TGTGCCAGCAGCTTACTCGGGAGTAGCTCCTACGAGCAGTACTTC	CASSLLGSSSYEQYF
.	TRBV5-5	.	TRBJ1-1	TGTGCCAGCAGCTTTGGCGTTGGGAGACTTGAAGCTTTCTTT	CASSFGVGRLEAFF
.	TRBV5-4	.	TRBJ1-2	TGTGCCAGCAGCTTGGGGCCGGGGGGAAACTATGGCTACACCTTC	CASSLGPGGNYGYTF
few	TRBV10-3	.	TRBJ1-5	TGTGCCATCAGTGACCCCGGGACACCACATCAGCCCCAGCATTTT	CAISDPGTPHQPQHF
.	TRBV19	.	TRBJ2-1	TGTGCCAGTAGGGGGACTTACAATGAGCAGTTCTTC	CASRGTYNEQFF
.	TRBV5-6	.	TRBJ1-1	TGTGCCAGCAGCTTCCGATTGGACACTGAAGCTTTCTTT	CASSFRLDTEAFF
.	TRBV28	TRBD1	TRBJ2-7	TGTGCCAGCAGTTTTCGACAGGGCCCCTACGAGCAGTACTTC	CASSFRQGPYEQYF
few	TRBV28	TRBD1	TRBJ2-1	TGTGCCAGCAGACTTGAAGGGACAGGGCACAATGAGCAGTTCTTC	CASRLEGTGHNEQFF